The 10 T cell receptor beta chains presented below share a single source sample, sequenced in a study of blood T cells in healthy people across ages. Alongside a J-beta primer mix, a sample-barcoded 5' primer served in a second PCR lasting about 7 to 11 cycles. TCRdb reanalysed the 5' RACE reads using MiXCR and keeps one entry per CDR3 protein. Of around 900,000 distinct CDR3 sequences in the sample, roughly 51% were seen once. Material for sequencing was blood. The source is a woman aged 55-69 years in good health.

The chain combines TRBV20-1 with TRBJ2-7, with TRBD2 matching over 8 bases. Germline CDR1 DFQATT, CDR2 SNEGSKA (reference sequence). This CDR3 has 14 residues. The ends lost 2 bases at V and 2 bases at J; junction bases unmatched: 5. The CDR3 sequence is CSARIAGRTYEQYF. The CDR3, as DNA: TGCAGTGCTAGAATAGCGGGAAGGACCTACGAGCAGTACTTC.

V and J are TRBV4-3 and TRBJ2-3; D may be TRBD2 (5 bases). The CDR3 loop spans 20 amino acids. Germline V lookup: CDR1 LGHNA, CDR2 YSLEER. V was clipped by 0 bases and J by 7 bases, with 29 bases between them. The CDR3 region is CASSQEVQVGAGVLRNTQYF. As DNA, the CDR3 is TGCGCCAGCAGCCAAGAAGTTCAGGTGGGAGCAGGCGTACTACGGAATACGCAGTATTTT.

A remark on this clonotype: This may be a read error, as it is one base from a much larger clone. J is TRBJ2-5 and V is TRBV20-1; 7 nucleotides match TRBD1. Looked up from germline, CDR1 is DFQATT and CDR2 is SNEGSKA (reference sequence). The CDR3 has 13 residues. Losses at the gene ends were 3 bases for V and 0 bases for J; bases not matched to a gene: 1. CDR3 sequence: CSARRGHQETQYF. Here the CDR3 DNA reads TGCAGTGCTAGGAGGGGGCACCAAGAGACCCAGTACTTC.

This clonotype was seen only a few times. The chain employs TRBV2 and TRBJ1-2; D not resolved. The CDR3 totals 15 residues. The V and J ends lost 0 bases and 4 bases respectively, with 12 bases between them. Germline assignment: CDR1 SNHLY and CDR2 FYNNEI. CDR3 protein: CASSEAGLGGYGYTF. The DNA for the CDR3 is TGTGCCAGCAGTGAAGCGGGTTTGGGCGGCTATGGCTACACCTTC.

As for this clonotype: A read error may explain this, as a much larger clone is one base away. This chain joins TRBV10-3 and TRBJ2-7; D unresolved. The J call may be mistaken, given a closer DNA end match to TRBJ2-5. This CDR3 is 11 amino acids long. From germline, CDR1 is ENHRY and CDR2 SYGVKD. As DNA, the CDR3 is TGTGCCATCAGCCAACGGGAGACCCAGTACTTC. It yields the protein CAISQRETQYF.

V usage is TRBV20-1 and J usage is TRBJ2-1, with 12 nucleotides matching TRBD2. V was clipped by 1 base and J by 5 bases; unmatched bases: 6. Germline CDR1 DFQATT, CDR2 SNEGSKA (reference sequence). There are 16 residues in the CDR3. The CDR3 loop is CSARVLRTSGNNEQFF. DNA for the CDR3: TGCAGTGCTAGAGTTCTTCGGACTAGCGGGAACAATGAGCAGTTCTTC.

The sample holds one count of this clonotype. The chain uses TRBV9 and TRBJ2-3, with TRBD2 matching over 7 bases. Germline values: CDR1 SGDLS, CDR2 YYNGEE. The junction had 9 bases not matched to a gene; V was cut back by 4 bases and J by 1 base. This CDR3 comprises 16 residues. The CDR3 DNA reads as TGTGCCAGCAGCTTAACCCTTGGGAGGGGCACAGATACGCAGTATTTT. Its translation is CASSLTLGRGTDTQYF.

This clonotype was picked up a small number of times. V and J are TRBV4-3 and TRBJ2-3; 9 bases are a match to TRBD2. The V segment lost 2 bases and the J segment 8 bases; nucleotides outside the gene matches: 11. The CDR3 totals 16 residues. CDR1 is LGHNA and CDR2 is YSLEER in the germline V gene. CDR3 loop: CASSQSLAGPEPTQYF. CDR3 nucleotides: TGCGCCAGCAGCCAATCCCTAGCGGGACCAGAGCCTACGCAGTATTTT.

This clonotype has a handful of counts. A junction boundary mismatches the germline segment, possibly from a read error. V and J are TRBV7-2 and TRBJ1-1; perhaps TRBD1 as D (5 bases). CDR1 and CDR2 (germline): SGHTA, FQGNSA. This CDR3 has 14 residues. CDR3 in DNA: TGTGCCAGCACCTTAACCGGGACGCAAGGTTTAGCTTTCTTT. It encodes CASTLTGTQGLAFF.

This clonotype was counted a few times. This sequence joins TRBV4-1 and TRBJ2-7, with D perhaps TRBD1 or TRBD2 (5 bases each). The CDR3 totals 18 residues. Germline CDR1 and CDR2: MGHRA and YSYEKL. The V end was cut by 6 bases, the J end by 0 bases, with 24 bases between. The CDR3 loop reads CASRKTLRGGRSSYEQYF. CDR3 bases: TGCGCCAGCAGGAAGACCCTAAGGGGCGGGCGAAGCTCCTACGAGCAGTACTTC.